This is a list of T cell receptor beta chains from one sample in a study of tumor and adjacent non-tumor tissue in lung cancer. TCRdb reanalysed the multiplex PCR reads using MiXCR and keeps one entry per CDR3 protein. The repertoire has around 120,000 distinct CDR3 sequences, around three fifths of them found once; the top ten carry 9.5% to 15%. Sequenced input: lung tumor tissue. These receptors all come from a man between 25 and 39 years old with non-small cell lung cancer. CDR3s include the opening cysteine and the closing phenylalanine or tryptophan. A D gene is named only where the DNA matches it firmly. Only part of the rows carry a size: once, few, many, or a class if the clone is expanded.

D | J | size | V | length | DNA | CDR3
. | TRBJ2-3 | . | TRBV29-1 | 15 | TGCAGAGTTGAAGGACCCCAGCGGGCCTCAGATACGCAGTATTTT | CRVEGPQRASDTQYF
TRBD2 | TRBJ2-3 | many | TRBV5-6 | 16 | TGTGCCAGCAGCTTGGACGGCGGGGGGCTTAAGGATACGCAGTATTTT | CASSLDGGGLKDTQYF
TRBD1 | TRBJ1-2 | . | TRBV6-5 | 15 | TGTTCCAGCAGTTACTCGGACAGGGCGGTCTATGGCTACACCTTC | CSSSYSDRAVYGYTF
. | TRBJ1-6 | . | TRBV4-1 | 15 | TGCGCCAACAGTCAAGTTCCACGGAGGAATTCACCCCTCTACTTT | CANSQVPRRNSPLYF
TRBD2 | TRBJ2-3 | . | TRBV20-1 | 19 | TGCAGTGCTAGTCACCCCTTTCGACTAGCGGGGGGGCCAAAGGATACGCAGTGTTTT | CSASHPFRLAGGPKDTQCF
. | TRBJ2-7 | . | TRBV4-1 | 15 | TGCGCCAGCAGCCAACTCGGAGGCGGAACCTACAAGCAGTACTTC | CASSQLGGGTYKQYF
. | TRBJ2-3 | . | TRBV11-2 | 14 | TGTTCCAGCAGATTCGGCCAGAACTCAGATACGCAGTATTTT | CSSRFGQNSDTQYF